This passage covers 20 T cell receptor beta chains from one sample sequenced in a study of blood T cell repertoires in COVID-19. Sequencing was performed with immunoSEQ multiplex PCR; in TCRdb, only in-frame clones are kept and a portion is missing. The sample holds approximately 200,000 clones, about 86% seen once. Sample: peripheral blood. These receptors were obtained from a woman in her twenties or thirties who had recovered from COVID-19.

This clone was counted a single time. The chain uses TRBV10-2 and TRBJ2-1; TRBD2 matches 7 bases. Germline V lookup: CDR1 WSHSY, CDR2 SAAADI. Unmatched junction bases numbered 6, after V lost 8 bases and J lost 8 bases. The CDR3 length is 12 residues. For the CDR3, the DNA is TGCGCCAGCGGACGGGAGGCTCATGAGCAGTTCTTC. This translates into CASGREAHEQFF.

The CDR3 DNA sequence: TGTGCCAGCAGCACTAGCTTGTCTGTGTACCAAGAGACCCAGTACTTC. It yields the protein CASSTSLSVYQETQYF. The chain is built from TRBV7-2 and TRBJ2-5; a weak D match, TRBD2 (6 bases). Germline CDR1 SGHTA, CDR2 FQGNSA. Trimming pared 5 bases from V and 0 bases from J, leaving 16 bases between. The CDR3 length is 16 residues.

The V call is TRBV28, the J call TRBJ1-1; 8 bases line up with TRBD1. The CDR3 runs to 15 residues. Germline V gene sequence: CDR1 MDHEN, CDR2 SYDVKM. With V trimmed by 1 base and J by 4 bases, 5 bases remained unmatched. DNA for the CDR3: TGTGCCAGCAGTTTATACCCAGGGGGCCCCACTGAAGCTTTCTTT. It yields the protein CASSLYPGGPTEAFF.

The chain is built from TRBV30 and TRBJ1-3; TRBD1 agrees at 7 bases. Trimming at V came to 6 bases and at J to 6 bases, leaving 5 bases not matched to a gene. This CDR3 is built from 12 residues. In germline, CDR1 is GTSNPN, CDR2 SVGIG (reference sequence). Here the CDR3 DNA reads TGTGCCTGTGGGACAGCCTCAAACACCATATATTTT. Translation: CACGTASNTIYF.

V is TRBV28 and J is TRBJ1-1; tentative D call: TRBD1 (5 bases). The CDR3 totals 15 residues. The ends were cut back, 0 bases at V and 4 bases at J, with 12 bases in the middle. The germline CDR1 and CDR2 sequences are MDHEN and SYDVKM. The CDR3 coding sequence is TGTGCCAGCAGTTTATGGACCTCGGGGGTCACTGAAGCTTTCTTT. Translated: CASSLWTSGVTEAFF.

V and J are TRBV6-2 or TRBV6-3 and TRBJ2-7; 8 bases are shared with TRBD1. V lost 2 bases to trimming and J lost 3 bases; unmatched junction nucleotides: 0. Germline lookup yields CDR1 MNHEY and CDR2 SVGEGT. The CDR3 is made up of 13 amino acids. CDR3 nucleotides: TGTGCCAGCAGTTACACAGGGGGCTACGAGCAGTACTTC. It codes for CASSYTGGYEQYF.

This sequence joins TRBV7-3 and TRBJ2-7; TRBD1 agrees at 10 bases. Germline trimming cut 5 bases from V and 3 bases from J; bases unmatched to any gene: 4. The CDR3 runs to 14 residues. The germline CDR1 and CDR2 sequences are SGHTA and FQGTGA. The DNA of the CDR3 is TGTGCCAGCAGCCCGGGACAGGGGAACTACGAGCAGTACTTC. Translation: CASSPGQGNYEQYF.

This chain links TRBV11-2 with TRBJ2-2; the D is unclear. CDR3 size: 13 residues. Germline V gives CDR1 SGHAT, CDR2 FQNNGV. The germline V and J ends were trimmed by 1 base and 5 bases, with 5 bases remaining between them. This CDR3 reads CASSLASTGELFF. The CDR3 DNA reads TGTGCCAGCAGCTTAGCGTCGACCGGGGAGCTGTTTTTT.

The V and J genes are TRBV19 and TRBJ2-6; TRBD1 matches at 9 bases. CDR1 is LNHDA, CDR2 SQIVND, per germline (reference sequence). Trimming took 1 base from V and 1 from J; bases not matched to a gene: 11. The CDR3 is 20 residues long. The CDR3 DNA reads TGTGCCAGTAGTATAGTAGACAGGGGGTTCTTTGGGTCTGGGGCCAACGTCCTGACTTTC. It encodes CASSIVDRGFFGSGANVLTF.

This rearrangement joins TRBV10-3 to TRBJ2-1, with 7 bases lining up with TRBD2. The ends lost 10 bases at V and 8 bases at J; junction bases unmatched: 14. The germline gives CDR1 ENHRY, CDR2 SYGVKD. This CDR3 region has 14 residues. The CDR3 bases are TGTGCCACCGACGGGACGGGAGGAGGCGATGAGCAGTTCTTC. Translating gives CATDGTGGGDEQFF.

The rearrangement links TRBV7-6 to TRBJ2-7, with 8 nucleotides matching TRBD2. The trim removed 5 bases at V and 1 base at J, leaving 10 bases unmatched. Germline CDR1 reads SGHVS; CDR2 reads FNYEAQ. The CDR3 runs 16 residues. CDR3 amino acids: CASSPPGLAGSYEQYF. The CDR3 DNA follows: TGTGCCAGCAGCCCCCCAGGTCTAGCGGGTTCCTACGAGCAGTACTTC.

On this clone itself: The identical CDR3 is also encoded by other nucleotide sequences in the sample. The chain uses TRBV27 and TRBJ2-7; the match to TRBD2 covers 11 bases. The V gene end was trimmed by 6 bases and the J gene end by 2 bases; junction bases not matched to a gene: 6. The CDR3 totals 15 residues. Germline lookup yields CDR1 MNHEY and CDR2 SMNVEV (reference sequence). Here the CDR3 reads CASSPGLAGTYEQYF. The CDR3 region has the DNA TGTGCCAGCAGCCCCGGACTAGCGGGCACCTACGAGCAGTACTTC.

The rearrangement links TRBV10-1 to TRBJ2-2, with D possibly being TRBD1 (6 bases). The CDR3 has 16 amino acids. Trimming removed 5 bases from V and 2 bases from J, with 15 bases in between. The germline gives CDR1 WNHNN, CDR2 SYGVQD (reference sequence). The CDR3 is CASSQGRDTNTGELFF. In DNA form, the CDR3 reads TGCGCCAGCAGTCAAGGACGGGACACCAACACCGGGGAGCTGTTTTTT.

This clone has a single count. This chain joins TRBV27 and TRBJ1-3, with TRBD1 matching over 7 bases. Per the germline V gene, CDR1 is MNHEY and CDR2 is SMNVEV (reference sequence). The CDR3 totals 17 residues. The V and J ends lost 5 bases and 0 bases, in that order; junction bases with no gene match: 10. The CDR3: CASSDQPGGSSGNTIYF. CDR3 DNA sequence: TGTGCCAGCAGTGACCAGCCAGGGGGTAGCTCTGGAAACACCATATATTTT.

This clone was counted between two and nine times. The chain is built from TRBV18 and TRBJ2-2; D gene uncertain. Germline V lookup: CDR1 KGHSH, CDR2 LQKENI. The V and J ends lost 1 base and 2 bases respectively, with 8 bases between them. This CDR3 has 15 amino acids. In DNA, the CDR3 is TGTGCCAGCTCACCACTCCGGGTCAACACCGGGGAGCTGTTTTTT. Translating gives CASSPLRVNTGELFF.

The CDR3 reads CASSSIAGGPFKQYF. CDR3 nucleotide sequence: TGTGCCAGCAGCTCTATAGCGGGAGGGCCGTTTAAGCAGTACTTC. The J gene is TRBJ2-7, the V gene TRBV6-5, with 11 bases fitting TRBD2. Germline CDR1 is MNHEY and CDR2 is SVGAGI. This CDR3 has 15 amino acids. Trimming took 6 bases from V and 8 from J; bases not matched to a gene: 12.

This chain uses TRBV28 with TRBJ2-1; 7 bases line up with TRBD2. Germline V gives CDR1 MDHEN, CDR2 SYDVKM. The CDR3 contains 13 residues. With V trimmed by 4 bases and J by 5 bases, 2 bases remained unmatched. This CDR3 reads CASSSGGHNEQFF. Here the CDR3 DNA reads TGTGCCAGCAGTTCGGGAGGTCACAATGAGCAGTTCTTC. Together with reference TRBV28 and TRBJ2-1, the CDR3 gives the full variable domain: DVKVTQSSRYLVKRTGEKVFLECVQDMDHENMFWYRQDPGLGLRLIYFSYDVKMKEKGDIPEGYSVSREKKERFSLILESASTNQTSMYLCASSSGGHNEQFFGPGTRLTVL.

This rearrangement joins TRBV5-1 to TRBJ1-1; no clear D gene. Germline lookup yields CDR1 SGHRS and CDR2 YFSETQ. Trimming stripped 0 bases from V and 0 bases from J, with 6 bases between. CDR3 length: 14 residues. Written as DNA, the CDR3 is TGCGCCAGCAGCTTGGACGGTTTGAACACTGAAGCTTTCTTT. It is translated as CASSLDGLNTEAFF.

J is TRBJ1-1 and V is TRBV2; TRBD1 might be the D (6 bases). Trimming cost V 6 bases and J 1 base, with 9 bases left between them. Germline CDR1 reads SNHLY; CDR2 reads FYNNEI. The CDR3 is 13 residues long. CDR3: CASSLQGNTEAFF. In DNA form, the CDR3 reads TGTGCCAGCAGCCTACAGGGGAACACTGAAGCTTTCTTT.

In its sample, this clone was seen many times. The chain uses TRBV5-1 and TRBJ1-1, with 7 bases aligning to TRBD1. V trimming: 4 bases; J trimming: 1 base; junction bases outside the gene matches: 4. Germline CDR1 is SGHRS and CDR2 is YFSETQ. This CDR3 comprises 14 residues. CDR3 sequence: CASSIDRANTEAFF. Written as DNA, the CDR3 is TGCGCCAGCAGCATAGACAGGGCGAACACTGAAGCTTTCTTT.